Below, one TCR beta chain is given with its context. What it binds is unknown. Sequenced by immunoSEQ multiplex PCR; TCRdb stores in-frame clones only, minus some. The sample yields about 980,000 clones, 70% to 85% seen once. This entry comes from a study of shared clonotypes between healthy human individuals. General observations from the study: Some clonotypes were shared by all four sorted-subset donors, while others were not shared. The non-shared ones had lower generation probabilities than the shared ones. With a handful of donors compared, approximately 5.5% of naive CD4 clonotypes were shared.

V lost 2 bases, J lost 6 bases, and 15 bases lay in between. This CDR3 has 14 residues. Germline assignment: CDR1 GTSNPN and CDR2 SVGIG (reference sequence). This sequence joins TRBV30 and TRBJ2-3; D is unclear. The sequenced material came from memory CD4+ T cells sorted from blood. The sample's subset: CD45RA-negative fraction. The clonotype was recovered from a man aged 18-30 years in good health. The CDR3 DNA sequence: TGTGCCTGGAGTCCTGAACGCCTAGGGGATACGCAGTATTTT. This encodes CAWSPERLGDTQYF.